The 3 T cell receptor beta chains in this list originate from one sample, sequenced in a study of blood T cell repertoires in COVID-19. Profiling relied on immunoSEQ multiplex PCR, and the TCRdb table lists in-frame clones only, not all of them. The sample has roughly 250,000 clones, roughly 80% seen once. Sequenced: peripheral blood. These receptors all come from a woman between 55 and 75 years old with active or convalescent COVID-19.

The rearrangement links TRBV6-1 to TRBJ2-7, with 8 bases that match TRBD2. The V gene end was trimmed by 1 base and the J gene end by 0 bases; junction bases not matched to a gene: 2. The CDR3 totals 15 residues. Germline lookup yields CDR1 MNHNS and CDR2 SASEGT. The CDR3 loop reads CASSEVSGVSYEQYF. CDR3 coding DNA: TGTGCCAGCAGTGAAGTTAGCGGGGTCTCCTACGAGCAGTACTTC.

The V and J genes are TRBV15 and TRBJ2-7; D is perhaps TRBD1 (6 bases). Looked up from germline, CDR1 is LNHNV and CDR2 is YYDKDF (reference sequence). Trimming removed 0 bases at V and 6 bases at J, with 12 bases between. The CDR3 runs 14 residues. The CDR3 region has the DNA TGTGCCACCAGCAGAGATACAGGGCGGACCGAGCAGTACTTC. This translates into CATSRDTGRTEQYF.

The chain uses TRBV7-9 and TRBJ2-5, with 8 bases fitting TRBD2. CDR3 size: 15 residues. The V segment lost 0 bases and the J segment 5 bases; nucleotides outside the gene matches: 5. From germline, CDR1 is SEHNR and CDR2 FQNEAQ (reference sequence). For the CDR3, the DNA is TGTGCCAGCAGCTTAGCGAGCGGGGGCGGGGAGACCCAGTACTTC. Translated, it gives CASSLASGGGETQYF.